What follows is one TCR beta chain and its context. No antigen is known for it. There are no base qualities to consult, and no much larger clone falls within one base. The source of the sample is a study of blood T cell repertoires in COVID-19 (TCRdb year 2020). For the wider study: Samples from collaborators originated in the United States, Italy and Spain and spanned both the acute and convalescent phases of COVID-19. Sample metadata almost always included a de-identified subject ID, COVID-19 status, age in years and sex. The prospective study material was composed of cDNA or gDNA derived from T cells, B-cell-depleted T cells, or PBMCs. The samples were drawn from the first 160 participants of the ongoing ImmuneRACE study and from over 950 subjects provided by 6 global collaborators. The repertoires were made available in a free public database intended to serve as a resource for research on the immune response to SARS-CoV-2. Deeply sampled blood TCRbeta repertoires from subjects exposed to, actively infected with, or recovered from COVID-19 were included in the dataset. Where HLA class I and class II types were available, the types were taken from metadata supplied by the sample provider, not from assay-based typing. Points the paper makes about the study in general: The quantity of clinical and demographic metadata differed by source and by participant and was supplied without curation.

The CDR3 goes from the cysteine to the phenylalanine over 16 residues. The read is trimmed to its CDR3 DNA, 48 bases read in frame from base 1. Via the germline V gene, CDR1 is MRHNA and CDR2 SNTAGT. Cut back by 0 bases and 0 bases, the V and J ends lie 10 bases apart. The collaborating institutions used their own protocols to collect whole blood in K2EDTA tubes. For TCRbeta analysis, collaborator samples were shipped as frozen whole blood, as isolated PBMCs, or as DNA extracted from either sample type. TCRbeta CDR3 regions were amplified from genomic DNA using the immunoSEQ Assay, a bias-controlled multiplex PCR. Regarding the original processing steps: The number of nucleated cells in each sample was estimated by amplification of reference gene primers within the assay. Sequence reads were collapsed and filtered to measure the absolute abundance of every unique TCRbeta CDR3 rearrangement. Productive Simpson clonality was computed per sample as the square root of Simpson's diversity index over productive rearrangements. TCRdb re-hosts the immuneACCESS table, in-frame sequences only. Its copies lack some clones; in the studies checked, an unresolved V gene accounts for under half of them, and the cause for the rest is not known. The V and J calls and clone size are taken from that table; D and trimming were inferred from the DNA. The table for this sample lists some 44,000 clones; almost 85% of them were counted only once. Of the sample, 23% falls within the top ten clones.

The sequence is built from TRBV6-4 and TRBJ2-3, and perhaps TRBD1 as D gene, on 5 matching bases. The TCR comes from a woman aged 60-70 years with acute or convalescent COVID-19. The specimen was peripheral blood. Read as DNA, the sequence is TGTGCCAGCAGTGACTCAGCCCGGACAAGCACAGATACGCAGTATTTT. It encodes CASSDSARTSTDTQYF.